This TCR beta chain was captured by sequencing in a study of Ad26.COV2.S vaccination and SARS-CoV-2 variants. V was clipped by 6 bases and J by 6 bases, with 12 bases between them. The CDR3 has 13 residues. The data were produced by immunoSEQ multiplex PCR, yet TCRdb's version contains in-frame clones alone and is incomplete. The profile shows roughly 460,000 clones, 80% to 90% of them singletons. The treatment denotes: around 19 received Ad26.COV2.S at low or high dose, single or two shots; 5 received placebo; per-sample allocation not given. Samples came from day 63 after the first vaccine or placebo injection.

This sample comprised peripheral blood, obtained in a trial of Ad26.COV2.S vaccine versus placebo. The rearrangement joins TRBV12-3 or TRBV12-4 to TRBJ2-1; D is unclear. This sequence was found in a person between 18 and 65 years old who received the Ad26.COV2.S COVID-19 vaccine or a placebo. CDR3 region: CASSLWTFNEQFF. In DNA form, the CDR3 reads TGTGCCAGCAGCCTATGGACCTTCAATGAGCAGTTCTTC.